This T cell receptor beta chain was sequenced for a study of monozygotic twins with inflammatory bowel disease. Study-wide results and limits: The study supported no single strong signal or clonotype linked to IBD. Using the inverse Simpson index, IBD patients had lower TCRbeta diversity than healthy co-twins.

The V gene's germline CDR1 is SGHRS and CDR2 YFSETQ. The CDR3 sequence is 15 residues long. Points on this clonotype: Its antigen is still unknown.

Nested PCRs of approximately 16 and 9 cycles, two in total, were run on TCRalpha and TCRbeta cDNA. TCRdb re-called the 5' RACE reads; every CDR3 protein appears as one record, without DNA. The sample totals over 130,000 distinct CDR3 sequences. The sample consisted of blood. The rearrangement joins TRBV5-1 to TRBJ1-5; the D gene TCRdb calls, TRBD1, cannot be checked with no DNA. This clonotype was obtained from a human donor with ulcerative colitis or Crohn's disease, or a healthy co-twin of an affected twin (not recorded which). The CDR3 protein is CASSLWDSSNQPQHF.